This is a list of T cell receptor beta chains from one sample in a study of OX40 agonist ivuxolimab in advanced cancers. The assay was immunoSEQ multiplex PCR, and TCRdb's table has in-frame clones only and misses some. The data contain roughly 67,000 clones, about nine tenths of them singletons. The sequenced sample was CD4+ or CD8+ T cells sorted from blood, obtained in a trial of the OX40 agonist ivuxolimab. The receptors stem from an adult with an advanced solid tumor such as melanoma, head and neck, liver or kidney cancer. The CDR3 runs from the conserved cysteine through the conserved F or W. The order of the fields is V gene, D gene, clone size, J gene, CDR3 protein, CDR3 DNA. The D gene is left open where the match is weak. Only part of the rows carry a size: once, few, many, or a class if the clone is expanded.

TRBV4-1	TRBD1	NA	TRBJ2-7	CASSRGGRSYEQYF	TGCGCCAGCAGCCGAGGGGGCAGATCCTACGAGCAGTACTTC
TRBV9	TRBD1	NA	TRBJ2-2	CASSVSGQANTGELFF	TGTGCCAGCAGCGTATCCGGACAGGCGAACACCGGGGAGCTGTTTTTT
TRBV19	NA	NA	TRBJ2-3	CASRRIDGGSDTQYF	TGTGCCAGTCGCCGGATCGACGGAGGGTCAGATACGCAGTATTTT
TRBV30	NA	NA	TRBJ1-5	CAWSVPSGRQPQHF	TGTGCCTGGAGTGTCCCCTCGGGGCGGCAGCCCCAGCATTTT
TRBV14	TRBD2	few	TRBJ2-5	CASSLGTSGSGTQYF	TGTGCCAGCAGCCTCGGGACTAGCGGGAGTGGGACCCAGTACTTC
TRBV11-2	TRBD1	NA	TRBJ1-2	CASGDRVNYGYTF	TGTGCCAGCGGAGACAGGGTAAACTATGGCTACACCTTC
TRBV10-1	NA	NA	TRBJ1-5	CATTPEINQPQHF	TGCGCCACCACCCCAGAAATCAATCAGCCCCAGCATTTT
TRBV28	NA	few	TRBJ2-2	CASSLVSGELFF	TGTGCCAGCAGTTTAGTTTCCGGGGAGCTGTTTTTT
TRBV28	TRBD1	NA	TRBJ1-4	CASSTGGDNEKLFF	TGTGCCAGCAGTACAGGGGGCGATAATGAAAAACTGTTTTTT
TRBV5-1	TRBD2	NA	TRBJ2-1	CASSLLLAVNNEQFF	TGCGCCAGCAGCTTGCTCCTAGCGGTGAACAATGAGCAGTTCTTC
TRBV12-5	NA	once	TRBJ2-1	CASGLTTSLYYEQFF	TGTGCTAGTGGTTTGACTACTAGTCTTTACTATGAGCAGTTCTTC
TRBV28	TRBD2	NA	TRBJ2-1	CASSTLAGANEQFF	TGTGCCAGCAGTACACTAGCGGGGGCGAATGAGCAGTTCTTC
TRBV9	TRBD2	NA	TRBJ2-5	CASNRGVAGGPGETQYF	TGTGCCAGCAACCGAGGAGTAGCGGGGGGCCCGGGGGAGACCCAGTACTTC
TRBV2	NA	NA	TRBJ1-5	CASSSGTRGQPQHF	TGTGCCAGCAGCAGTGGTACACGGGGTCAGCCCCAGCATTTT
TRBV6-6	NA	NA	TRBJ2-5	CASRERQETQYF	TGTGCCAGCAGGGAGCGCCAAGAGACCCAGTACTTC
TRBV23-1	TRBD2	NA	TRBJ2-5	CATKTGRDQETQYF	TGCGCCACCAAAACGGGGAGGGACCAAGAGACCCAGTACTTC
TRBV18	NA	NA	TRBJ1-4	CASSPQSTNEKLFF	TGTGCCAGCTCACCACAGTCAACTAATGAAAAACTGTTTTTT
TRBV7-9	NA	NA	TRBJ2-7	CASSLDRKPYEQYF	TGTGCCAGCAGCTTAGACAGGAAACCCTACGAGCAGTACTTC
TRBV6-5	TRBD1	NA	TRBJ1-2	CASTLRGPSIYGYTF	TGTGCCAGCACCCTCAGGGGGCCGTCGATCTATGGCTACACCTTC
TRBV7-9	NA	NA	TRBJ2-3	CASSLDGSSKDTQYF	TGTGCCAGCAGCTTAGACGGTTCCAGTAAGGATACGCAGTATTTT
TRBV9	NA	NA	TRBJ2-6	CASSFAGTPSSGANVLTF	TGTGCCAGCAGCTTCGCCGGGACACCGTCCTCTGGGGCCAACGTCCTGACTTTC